The present TCR beta chain was sequenced within a study of T cells in Graves' hyperthyroidism and ophthalmopathy (dated by TCRdb to about 2019). About the study as a whole: Peripheral blood samples were taken at the time of initial diagnosis, prior to any treatment. A discovery cohort of roughly 100 patients, fewer than 50 with Graves' ophthalmopathy and about 58 with stable Graves' hyperthyroidism, was used to find distinguishing TCR V-J signatures. Prospective prediction of ophthalmopathy was tested in an independent validation cohort of fewer than 20 hyperthyroidism patients and 17 patients who later progressed to ophthalmopathy. The approximately 100 discovery patients were randomly divided into training and test sets at a 7:3 ratio. In several Graves' hyperthyroidism patients, the study also compared T-cell repertoires from thyroid tissue with T-cell repertoires from blood. Once sampling was done, hyperthyroidism patients were given methimazole at a starting dose of 30 mg daily, whereas ophthalmopathy patients were given high-dose intravenous methylprednisolone. The paper reports TCR Vbeta CDR3 sequencing of 135 peripheral blood samples: around 45 ophthalmopathy, around 80 hyperthyroidism and approximately 17 progressor patients.

This clonotype appeared many times. Its antigen is currently not known. No much larger clone exists at a distance of one base, and base qualities are not known. On the study overall, not on this receptor specifically: Blood samples also contained most of the expanded thyroid clonotypes (frequency above 0.001), which suggests that blood repertoires may reflect thyroid immune responses. Sample size was not statistically predetermined, and blinding of investigators to group allocation was not performed. In validation, the model predicted progression to ophthalmopathy a median of approximately 6.3 months before onset, with 65% to 71% sensitivity and about 72% specificity. In cross-validation, a model built on a 13 V-J signature told ophthalmopathy apart from stable hyperthyroidism with roughly 87% sensitivity and around 83% specificity, and in testing the same model reached 80%/75%.

TCR beta CDR3 regions were amplified from RNA transcripts. For the first round of RT-PCR on the TCR CDR3, the HTBI primer set was used together with the Qiagen OneStep RT-PCR kit. A second multiplex PCR round built the libraries, followed by size selection and purification. Sequencing of the libraries was done on an Illumina HiSeq2000 using paired-end 100 bp reads. From the authors' description of their analysis: SOAPnuke was used to process the raw data, removing reads that contained adapters or uncalled bases, had a mean Phred below 15, or lacked an exact match to the constant primer or identifier. High-quality paired reads were merged with COPE v1.2.5, and unique nucleotide sequences were defined as clonotypes. MiTCR v1.1 was used to align the clonotypes against IMGT TRBV, TRBD and TRBJ reference segments. Analysis was restricted to V-J combinations with a frequency above 0.0001, which covered 99.2% of repertoires. A TCS score was defined as the ratio between F50 (clonal expansion) and ExV (chaos), using BLOSUM62-based TCRdist between CDR3 peptides within each V-J. Welch's t-statistics and random forest reduced several hundred V-J features to 13, which were used in a naive Bayes classifier (R e1071). The Morisita-Horn index was used to measure how similar the thyroid and blood repertoires were. The public reads were reprocessed in TCRdb via fastp at Q25 and MiXCR, keeping in-frame beta chains. Rows are unified per CDR3 protein, each entry keeping the most common DNA and genes. The V and J calls follow TCRdb's processing rather than the paper's. The table for this sample lists about 610,000 distinct CDR3 sequences; about 14% of them were counted only once. The top ten hold 3.5% to 4.5% of the sample.

Ophthalmopathy patients had moderately to severely active disease, Clinical Activity Score of at least 3, NOSPECS grade of at least 4, and duration under 3 months. Any patient with an uncontrolled infection, another autoimmune disease, pregnancy or lactation was excluded. Diagnoses were established on the basis of clinical symptoms, serum thyroxine and TRAb, thyroid ultrasound, and orbital computed tomography. PBMCs were separated from 7.5 to 10 ml of fresh peripheral blood using Ficoll-Paque density gradient centrifugation. Trizol reagent was used to extract total RNA, and RNA quality was then checked on an Agilent 2100 Bioanalyzer. V loses 5 bases of germline sequence and J loses 2 bases, and the interval between the two ends is 19 bases. From a lookup of the germline V gene, CDR1 and CDR2 are SGHAT and FQNNGV. From its cysteine to its phenylalanine, the CDR3 spans 16 amino acids. Kept here is only the CDR3 DNA, which spans 48 bases and is read in frame from base 1.

This receptor was obtained from a woman aged 40 to 49 with Graves' ophthalmopathy. Sequencing was performed on blood. This chain is built from TRBV11-2 and TRBJ2-7; tentative D gene TRBD2, with 5 bases matching. The CDR3 protein: CASSPEEDSETYEQYF. The sequenced DNA is TGTGCCAGCAGCCCCGAGGAGGATAGCGAGACCTACGAGCAGTACTTC.